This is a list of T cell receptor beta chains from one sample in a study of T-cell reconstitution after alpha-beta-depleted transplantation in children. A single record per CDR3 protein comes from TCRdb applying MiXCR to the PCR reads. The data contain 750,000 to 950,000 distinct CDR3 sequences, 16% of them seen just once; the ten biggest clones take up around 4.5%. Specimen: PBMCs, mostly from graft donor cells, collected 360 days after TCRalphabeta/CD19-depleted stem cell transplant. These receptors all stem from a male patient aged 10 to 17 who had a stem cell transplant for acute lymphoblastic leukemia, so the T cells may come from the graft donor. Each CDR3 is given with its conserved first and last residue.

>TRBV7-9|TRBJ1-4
CASSLESGGDNEKLFF
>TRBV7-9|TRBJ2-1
CASSLDLESNNEQFF
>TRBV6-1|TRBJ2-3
CASSDLTSTDTQYF
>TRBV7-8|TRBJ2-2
CASKRAGEINTGELFF
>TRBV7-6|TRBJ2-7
CASSPIAGSGYEQYF
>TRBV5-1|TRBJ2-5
CASSEILGGQETQYF
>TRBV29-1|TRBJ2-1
CSVEVSNNEQFF
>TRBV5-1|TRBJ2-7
CASSEGQLTYEQYF
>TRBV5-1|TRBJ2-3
CASSLSREIDTDTQYF
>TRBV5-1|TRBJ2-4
CASSGKGSHIQYF
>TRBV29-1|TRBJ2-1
CSVEEGTMGGSGNEQFF
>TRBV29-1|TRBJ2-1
CSVQLAGEGVNEQFF